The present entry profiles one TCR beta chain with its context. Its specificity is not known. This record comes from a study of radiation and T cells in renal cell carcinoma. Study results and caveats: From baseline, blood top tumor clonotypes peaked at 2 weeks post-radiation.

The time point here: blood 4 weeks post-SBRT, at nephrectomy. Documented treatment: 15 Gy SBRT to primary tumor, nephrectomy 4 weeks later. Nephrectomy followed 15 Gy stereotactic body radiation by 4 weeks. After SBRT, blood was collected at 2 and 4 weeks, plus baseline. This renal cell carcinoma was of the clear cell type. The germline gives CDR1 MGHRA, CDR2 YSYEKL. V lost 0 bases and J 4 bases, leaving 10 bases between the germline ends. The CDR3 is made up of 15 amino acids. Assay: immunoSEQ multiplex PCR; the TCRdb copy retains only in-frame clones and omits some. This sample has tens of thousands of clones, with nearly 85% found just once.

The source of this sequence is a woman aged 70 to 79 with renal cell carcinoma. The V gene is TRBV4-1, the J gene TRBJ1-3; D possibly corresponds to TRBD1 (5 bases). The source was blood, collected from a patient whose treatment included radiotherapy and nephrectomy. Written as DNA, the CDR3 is TGCGCCAGCAGCCAAGATCGGGGGTACGGAAACACCATATATTTT. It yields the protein CASSQDRGYGNTIYF.